Following are 22 T cell receptor beta chains from one sample sequenced in a study of T-cell reconstitution after alpha-beta-depleted transplantation in children. This sample's TCRbeta library carried unique molecular identifier barcodes. TCRdb passed the PCR reads through MiXCR, listing each CDR3 protein once. The sample has 750,000 to 950,000 distinct CDR3 sequences, about 16% seen once. This specimen consisted of PBMCs, mostly from graft donor cells, obtained 360 days after TCRalphabeta/CD19-depleted stem cell transplant. These receptors were obtained from a male patient younger than 18 who had a stem cell transplant for acute lymphoblastic leukemia, so the T cells may come from the graft donor.

This clonotype was picked up a small number of times. CDR3 nucleotide sequence: TGTGCCAGTAAGCCGGGACTAGCGGCAGATACGCAGTATTTT. This codes for CASKPGLAADTQYF. This sequence joins TRBV7-9 and TRBJ2-3; 11 bases line up with TRBD2. The junction had 6 bases not matched to a gene; V was cut back by 9 bases and J by 4 bases. Looked up from germline, CDR1 is SEHNR and CDR2 is FQNEAQ (reference sequence). The CDR3 extends over 14 amino acids.

Many counts were recorded for this clonotype. This chain uses TRBV5-1 with TRBJ2-7, with a weak D call TRBD1 (6 bases). Germline V lookup: CDR1 SGHRS, CDR2 YFSETQ. V lost 4 bases and J lost 3, with 11 bases in between. CDR3 size: 13 residues. CDR3: CASSPRTDYEQYF. CDR3 coding DNA: TGCGCCAGCAGCCCGAGGACAGACTACGAGCAGTACTTC.

This clonotype appeared a few times. This chain uses TRBV5-6 with TRBJ2-1; TRBD1 might be the D (6 bases). Trimming removed 0 bases at V and 5 bases at J, with 9 bases between. The CDR3 spans 14 residues. CDR1 is SGHDT and CDR2 is YYEEEE in the germline V gene. The CDR3 loop is CASSLVRGNNEQFF. The CDR3 DNA sequence: TGTGCCAGCAGCTTGGTAAGGGGGAACAATGAGCAGTTCTTC.

V gene TRBV10-3 combines with J gene TRBJ2-3; D perhaps matches TRBD2 (6 bases). CDR3 length: 15 amino acids. CDR1 and CDR2 from the germline V gene are ENHRY and SYGVKD. V lost 7 bases and J 2 bases, leaving 16 bases between the germline ends. CDR3 nucleotide sequence: TGTGCCATCAACCCAGGGACTCTGCTCACAGATACGCAGTATTTT. Its protein product is CAINPGTLLTDTQYF.

The V and J genes are TRBV7-9 and TRBJ2-1, with 8 bases that match TRBD2. V dropped 1 base and J dropped 5; count of bases not matched to a gene: 10. CDR1 SEHNR and CDR2 FQNEAQ come from the germline V gene (reference sequence). The CDR3 spans 17 residues. DNA of the CDR3: TGTGCCAGCAGCTTAGTTATTGCGGGAGGAGGGGACAATGAGCAGTTCTTC. It encodes CASSLVIAGGGDNEQFF.

In its sample, this clonotype was seen a few times. J is TRBJ1-5 and V is TRBV28, with 8 bases matching TRBD1. The junction had 12 bases not matched to a gene; V was cut back by 11 bases and J by 3 bases. The germline V gene encodes CDR1 MDHEN and CDR2 SYDVKM. The length of the CDR3 is 15 residues. The CDR3 region has the DNA TGTGCCGGACGAACAGGGGGTCGCTTCAATCAGCCCCAGCATTTT. Translated: CAGRTGGRFNQPQHF.

A remark on this clonotype: Relative to the germline gene, one junction end is altered; a read error may explain this. This chain connects TRBV29-1 to TRBJ2-1; perhaps TRBD2 as D (5 bases). This CDR3 is 15 amino acids long. Per the germline V gene, CDR1 is SQVTM and CDR2 is ANQGSEA. The CDR3 DNA reads TGCAGAGTTGAACGACCAAGCGGCTCCTACAATGAGCAGTTCTTC. Encoded protein: CRVERPSGSYNEQFF.

Only a few counts were recorded for this clonotype. The chain employs TRBV20-1 and TRBJ2-5; possible D gene TRBD2, 6 bases. The CDR3 is 13 residues long. Germline V gene data show CDR1 as DFQATT and CDR2 as SNEGSKA (reference sequence). With 3 bases removed from V and 4 bases from J, the gap between germline ends came to 12 bases. CDR3 loop: CSARWRDGETQYF. Written as DNA, the CDR3 is TGCAGTGCTAGGTGGAGGGACGGAGAGACCCAGTACTTC.

The CDR3 sequence is CASSQGRFSNQPQHF. CDR3 in DNA: TGCGCCAGCAGCCAAGGGAGATTTAGCAATCAGCCCCAGCATTTT. This rearrangement joins TRBV4-1 to TRBJ1-5; unclear D gene. The CDR3 covers 15 residues. The V and J ends lost 1 base and 0 bases respectively, with 7 bases between them. Germline V CDR1 and CDR2: MGHRA, YSYEKL.

This clonotype was counted only a few times. J is TRBJ2-1 and V is TRBV3-1; no reliable D call. The length of the CDR3 is 15 residues. Germline CDR1 LGHDT, CDR2 YNNKEL (reference sequence). Trimming stripped 6 bases from V and 0 bases from J, with 12 bases between. The CDR3 nucleotides are TGTGCCAGCAGTTCACCCCGGTACTCCTACAATGAGCAGTTCTTC. This translates into CASSSPRYSYNEQFF.

Comments on this clonotype: A much bigger clone sits one base away, suggesting this may be a read error. The CDR3 DNA reads as TGTGCCAGCTCACCGGGACTAAAAGAGACCCAGTACTTC. It codes for CASSPGLKETQYF. This chain uses TRBV18 with TRBJ2-5, with 7 nucleotides matching TRBD2. CDR1 and CDR2 from the germline V gene are KGHSH and LQKENI. This CDR3 has 13 amino acids. V was pared by 3 bases and J by 3 bases, with 1 base of the junction left unmatched.

The chain has TRBV5-1 and TRBJ1-3; D unresolved. This CDR3 spans 16 amino acids. From germline, CDR1 is SGHRS and CDR2 YFSETQ. The V and J ends lost 0 bases and 0 bases respectively, with 10 bases between them. CDR3 DNA sequence: TGCGCCAGCAGCTTGGCCGCCTCCAACTCTGGAAACACCATATATTTT. This translates into CASSLAASNSGNTIYF. The full variable domain, in which reference TRBV5-1 and TRBJ1-3 provide the parts outside the CDR3, is KAGVTQTPRYLIKTRGQQVTLSCSPISGHRSVSWYQQTPGQGLQFLFEYFSETQRNKGNFPGRFSGRQFSNSRSEMNVSTLELGDSALYLCASSLAASNSGNTIYFGEGSWLTVV.

This clonotype was observed at least ten times. The chain employs TRBV24-1 and TRBJ2-1, with 10 positions matching TRBD2. The CDR3 covers 15 residues. The V gene end was trimmed by 4 bases and the J gene end by 8 bases; junction bases not matched to a gene: 7. Per germline, CDR1 KGHDR and CDR2 SFDVKD. CDR3: CATSERLAGKDEQFF. The CDR3, as DNA: TGTGCCACCAGTGAACGACTAGCGGGCAAGGATGAGCAGTTCTTC.

This clonotype was seen more than once but under ten times. The chain employs TRBV20-1 and TRBJ2-1; 9 bases are a match to TRBD2. With V trimmed by 5 bases and J by 7 bases, 12 bases remained unmatched. CDR1 DFQATT and CDR2 SNEGSKA come from the germline V gene (reference sequence). The CDR3 consists of 15 residues. The CDR3 DNA reads TGCAGTGCTTCAACCGCGGGAGGGCCTAGAAATGAGCAGTTCTTC. This translates into CSASTAGGPRNEQFF.

The chain is built from TRBV6-5 and TRBJ2-6; 8 bases match TRBD1. There are 17 residues in the CDR3. V shed 2 bases, J shed 0 bases, and the junction held 3 bases outside the gene matches. From germline, CDR1 is MNHEY and CDR2 SVGAGI. The CDR3 DNA follows: TGTGCCAGCAGTTACCCCGGACAGGGCTCTGGGGCCAACGTCCTGACTTTC. It encodes CASSYPGQGSGANVLTF.

The chain links TRBV19 to TRBJ1-2; D perhaps matches TRBD1 (5 bases). Trimming took 0 bases from V and 4 from J, leaving 12 bases between them. CDR1 is LNHDA, CDR2 SQIVND, per germline (reference sequence). The CDR3 is made up of 15 amino acids. CDR3 bases: TGTGCCAGTAGTATAGAGGGGACCCCTGGCTATGGCTACACCTTC. This translates into CASSIEGTPGYGYTF.

This clonotype was counted a few times. The chain combines TRBV12-3 or TRBV12-4 with TRBJ2-7; D is ambiguous. V gave up 1 base and J gave up 2 bases, with 12 bases separating them. The CDR3 sequence is 15 residues long. Written as DNA, the CDR3 is TGTGCCAGCAGTTTAGGGTTTTCCCTAACCTACGAGCAGTACTTC. Residues: CASSLGFSLTYEQYF.

V and J are TRBV5-1 and TRBJ2-5; the match to TRBD2 covers 13 bases. In germline, CDR1 is SGHRS, CDR2 YFSETQ. V lost 0 bases and J lost 2; bases outside the gene matches: 1. CDR3 length: 16 amino acids. The CDR3 region is CASSLVTSGRQETQYF. CDR3 bases: TGCGCCAGCAGCTTGGTGACTAGCGGGAGGCAAGAGACCCAGTACTTC.

In its sample, this clonotype was seen a few times. The chain uses TRBV7-9 and TRBJ2-7; D call uncertain. CDR1 SEHNR and CDR2 FQNEAQ come from the germline V gene (reference sequence). CDR3 length: 16 amino acids. V lost 1 base and J lost 0, with 13 bases in between. CDR3 sequence: CASSLGSSPLSYEQYF. The CDR3 bases are TGTGCCAGCAGCTTAGGTTCCTCCCCCCTCTCCTACGAGCAGTACTTC.

This clonotype was counted a few times. The gene calls are TRBV29-1 and TRBJ1-1, with D unclear. V lost 1 base, J lost 4 bases, and 10 bases lay in between. This CDR3 spans 13 amino acids. The germline gives CDR1 SQVTM, CDR2 ANQGSEA. The DNA for the CDR3 is TGCAGCGTTGAAGTCCTGCAGCCCACTGAAGCTTTCTTT. Protein: CSVEVLQPTEAFF.

This clonotype turned up a few times. V is TRBV6-5 and J is TRBJ2-7; 7 bases fit TRBD1. This CDR3 region has 15 residues. J lost 2 bases, V lost 4 bases, and 8 bases had no gene match. CDR1 and CDR2 from the germline V gene are MNHEY and SVGAGI. CDR3 DNA sequence: TGTGCCAGCAGTTCGACAGGGCGGATTCCCTACGAGCAGTACTTC. It specifies CASSSTGRIPYEQYF.

The CDR3 protein is CASSLAGGPSRDEQFF. The CDR3 bases are TGCGCCAGCAGCTTGGCGGGCGGTCCCTCTCGCGATGAGCAGTTCTTC. The genes are TRBV5-1 and TRBJ2-1; D uncertain. The CDR3 length is 16 residues. The ends were cut back, 0 bases at V and 8 bases at J, with 18 bases in the middle. Germline values: CDR1 SGHRS, CDR2 YFSETQ.